This record covers a single T cell receptor (beta chain). These data belong to a study of blood T cell repertoires in COVID-19. As for the study in general: The origin of the acute and convalescent COVID-19 samples was the United States, Italy and Spain. From T cells, B-cell-depleted T cells, or PBMCs came the material, which was cDNA or gDNA.

This CDR3 is built from 14 residues. V lost 7 bases and J lost 4; bases outside the gene matches: 3. CDR1 and CDR2 (germline): SNHLY, FYNNEI. Per the study methods: Nucleated cell counts were estimated from reference gene primer amplification. This table comes from immunoSEQ multiplex PCR, and its TCRdb copy is limited to in-frame clones, with some not included. The V and J calls and clone size were taken over from that table, and D and trimming were inferred from the DNA. The sample lists 95,000 to 150,000 clones; roughly four fifths were seen once. J is TRBJ2-5 and V is TRBV2; 13 bases map to TRBD2. The receptor was isolated from a man between 60 and 75 years old with acute or convalescent COVID-19. The sequencing input was peripheral blood. CDR3 DNA sequence: TGTGCCAGCATTTGGACTAGCGGGAGAGAGACCCAGTACTTC. This sequence encodes CASIWTSGRETQYF.